Below are 25 T cell receptor beta chains sequenced from a single sample in a study of a mutant IDH1 vaccine in newly diagnosed glioma. Profiling relied on immunoSEQ multiplex PCR, and the TCRdb table lists in-frame clones only, not all of them. This sample carries some 15,000 clones, approximately 90% of them seen once, and the ten largest clones take around 9%. Time point here: baseline, week 1 (first vaccination visit). The treatment is: pre-vaccination baseline after standard-of-care therapy. The input for sequencing was PBMCs, taken from a glioma patient treated with radiotherapy, temozolomide or both. The source of these receptors is a woman aged 40 to 50 with glioma. Some clones in this sample may be carry-over from other donors' samples.

The V and J genes are TRBV5-1 and TRBJ1-2; tentative D call: TRBD1 (5 bases). CDR3 size: 14 residues. Germline V lookup: CDR1 SGHRS, CDR2 YFSETQ. The germline V and J ends were trimmed by 3 bases and 4 bases, with 13 bases remaining between them. This CDR3 is CASSSSGGAYGYTF. The CDR3 region has the DNA TGCGCCAGCAGCTCGTCGGGGGGAGCCTATGGCTACACCTTC.

The gene calls are TRBV2 and TRBJ1-2; tentatively, D is TRBD1 (6 bases). V was shortened by 8 bases and J by 5 bases, with 15 bases between the two germline ends. Germline V gives CDR1 SNHLY, CDR2 FYNNEI. This CDR3 comprises 13 residues. DNA of the CDR3: TGTGCCAGCCAGATACAGGGCACATATGGCTACACCTTC. Translating it yields CASQIQGTYGYTF.

The chain has TRBV13 and TRBJ2-4, with D unresolved. Germline CDR1 PRHDT, CDR2 FYEKMQ (reference sequence). Trimming left V 0 bases short and J 7 bases short, with 13 bases between. The CDR3 extends over 15 amino acids. The CDR3, as DNA: TGTGCCAGCAGCTTAGGGATCACAACGGGCAACATTCAGTACTTC. This gives the protein CASSLGITTGNIQYF. Combining the CDR3 with reference TRBV13 and TRBJ2-4 gives the whole variable domain AAGVIQSPRHLIKEKRETATLKCYPIPRHDTVYWYQQGPGQDPQFLISFYEKMQSDKGSIPDRFSAQQFSDYHSELNMSSLELGDSALYFCASSLGITTGNIQYFGAGTRLSVL.

V is TRBV5-6 and J is TRBJ1-1; unclear D gene. Between the trimmed V and J ends, which lost 2 bases and 7 bases, there was a span of 6 bases. The germline gives CDR1 SGHDT, CDR2 YYEEEE. The CDR3 length is 11 residues. The CDR3, as DNA: TGTGCCAGCAGCTTTGGGTATGAAGCTTTCTTT. It codes for CASSFGYEAFF.

This sequence joins TRBV28 and TRBJ1-4; 8 nucleotides line up with TRBD1. The CDR3 spans 16 residues. Germline V CDR1 and CDR2: MDHEN, SYDVKM. V was clipped by 8 bases and J by 8 bases; unmatched bases: 16. As DNA, the CDR3 is TGTGCCAGCGTTACCCGAGGAAGGACAGGGCGGGAAAAACTGTTTTTT. This gives the protein CASVTRGRTGREKLFF.

V is TRBV29-1 and J is TRBJ2-3; 10 bases map to TRBD1. The CDR3 extends over 15 amino acids. The V segment lost 7 bases and the J segment 1 base; nucleotides outside the gene matches: 8. Germline loops: CDR1 SQVTM, CDR2 ANQGSEA. CDR3 sequence: CSAAAGTGGTDTQYF. The CDR3 DNA is TGCAGCGCCGCCGCAGGGACAGGGGGCACAGATACGCAGTATTTT.

The chain couples TRBV12-5 to TRBJ1-2; a weak D match, TRBD1 (6 bases). V lost 6 bases, J lost 4 bases, and 15 bases lay in between. The CDR3 extends over 14 amino acids. The germline V gene has CDR1 LGHNT and CDR2 FRNRAP. CDR3 residues: CASGATGGLYGYTF. Here the CDR3 DNA reads TGTGCTAGTGGCGCCACCGGGGGGCTCTATGGCTACACCTTC. Complete variable domain (other parts from reference TRBV12-5 and TRBJ1-2): DARVTQTPRHKVTEMGQEVTMRCQPILGHNTVFWYRQTMMQGLELLAYFRNRAPLDDSGMPKDRFSAEMPDATLATLKIQPSEPRDSAVYFCASGATGGLYGYTFGSGTRLTVV.

The chain carries TRBV30 and TRBJ2-1, with TRBD1 as a possible D gene (6 bases). The CDR3 is 13 amino acids. Trimming took 4 bases from V and 3 from J, leaving 10 bases between them. Per germline, CDR1 GTSNPN and CDR2 SVGIG (reference sequence). The CDR3 bases are TGTGCCTGGAACCCGGACAGCTACAATGAGCAGTTCTTC. Amino acid sequence: CAWNPDSYNEQFF.

The chain employs TRBV19 and TRBJ1-1, with a weak D call TRBD1 (6 bases). Trimming cost V 7 bases and J 0 bases, with 18 bases left between them. Germline V gene lookup returns CDR1 LNHDA and CDR2 SQIVND (reference sequence). This CDR3 is built from 16 residues. The DNA for the CDR3 is TGTGCCAGTACTCTCGCCACGGGGGCCCTGAACACTGAAGCTTTCTTT. Protein sequence: CASTLATGALNTEAFF. The complete variable domain, with remaining parts taken from reference TRBV19 and TRBJ1-1, reads DGGITQSPKYLFRKEGQNVTLSCEQNLNHDAMYWYRQDPGQGLRLIYYSQIVNDFQKGDIAEGYSVSREKKESFPLTVTSAQKNPTAFYLCASTLATGALNTEAFFGQGTRLTVV.

The chain joins TRBV7-2 to TRBJ2-7; 7 bases are a match to TRBD2. V lost 5 bases and J lost 3; bases outside the gene matches: 7. Germline V gene sequence: CDR1 SGHTA, CDR2 FQGNSA. This CDR3 contains 14 residues. This CDR3 is CASSRLAVDYEQYF. The CDR3 coding sequence is TGTGCCAGCAGCCGACTAGCAGTTGACTACGAGCAGTACTTC.

This clone occurred a few times. The rearrangement links TRBV7-6 to TRBJ2-3; 8 bases fit TRBD1. Per the germline V gene, CDR1 is SGHVS and CDR2 is FNYEAQ. The V and J ends lost 5 bases and 4 bases, in that order; junction bases with no gene match: 11. The CDR3 consists of 16 residues. CDR3 DNA sequence: TGTGCCAGCAGCCCGACAAGTGGACAGGGCCCAGATACGCAGTATTTT. Its translation: CASSPTSGQGPDTQYF.

The gene calls are TRBV6-5 and TRBJ1-2; 10 bases map to TRBD1. The CDR3 runs 13 residues. The germline CDR1 and CDR2 sequences are MNHEY and SVGAGI. V lost 7 bases to trimming and J lost 6 bases; unmatched junction nucleotides: 5. Here the CDR3 reads CASIPGQGHGYTF. The CDR3 DNA sequence: TGTGCCAGCATCCCGGGACAGGGGCATGGCTACACCTTC.

The chain has TRBV10-3 and TRBJ1-1; 7 bases line up with TRBD1. V gave up 5 bases and J gave up 5 bases; unmatched junction bases: 5. This CDR3 region has 13 residues. The germline CDR1 and CDR2 sequences are ENHRY and SYGVKD. CDR3 sequence: CAISIGGRTEAFF. The CDR3 DNA sequence: TGTGCCATCAGTATAGGGGGCAGGACTGAAGCTTTCTTT.

The CDR3 reads CASSLTWTGNNEQYF. The CDR3 DNA follows: TGTGCCAGCAGCCTCACTTGGACAGGGAACAACGAGCAGTACTTC. The chain links TRBV14 to TRBJ2-7; 8 bases are a match to TRBD1. CDR1 and CDR2 from the germline V gene are SGHDN and FVKESK. J gave up 5 bases and V 4 bases, and 10 bases lay outside the gene matches. The CDR3 has 15 amino acids. Full variable domain (rest looked up from reference TRBV14 and TRBJ2-7): EAGVTQFPSHSVIEKGQTVTLRCDPISGHDNLYWYRRVMGKEIKFLLHFVKESKQDESGMPNNRFLAERTGGTYSTLKVQPAELEDSGVYFCASSLTWTGNNEQYFGPGTRLTVT.

V gene TRBV11-2 combines with J gene TRBJ1-5; D unclear. The CDR3 is made up of 13 amino acids. Per the germline V gene, CDR1 is SGHAT and CDR2 is FQNNGV. V gave up 0 bases and J gave up 7 bases, with 7 bases separating them. This CDR3 reads CASSLDRLQPQHF. The CDR3 nucleotides are TGTGCCAGCAGCTTAGATCGGCTGCAGCCCCAGCATTTT.

This chain connects TRBV18 to TRBJ2-5; D is ambiguous. This CDR3 spans 12 amino acids. Germline CDR1 and CDR2: KGHSH and LQKENI. V dropped 6 bases and J dropped 1 base, with 6 bases sitting between them. In nucleotides, the CDR3 is TGTGCCAGCTCCCCGATCCAAGAGACCCAGTACTTC. Protein product: CASSPIQETQYF.

The chain uses TRBV6-1 and TRBJ1-3; D remains unclear. This CDR3 contains 15 residues. The V gene's germline CDR1 is MNHNS and CDR2 SASEGT. V shed 2 bases and J shed 0 bases, with 8 bases lying between them. The CDR3 sequence: CASSEPGSSGNTIYF. CDR3 in DNA: TGTGCCAGCAGTGAACCGGGAAGCTCTGGAAACACCATATATTTT.

Only one count was recorded for this clone. A read error may account for a junction end that differs from germline. The J gene is TRBJ2-1, the V gene TRBV7-7; 7 bases agree with TRBD2. CDR1 and CDR2 from the germline V gene are SSHAT and FNYEAQ (reference sequence). The CDR3 extends over 14 amino acids. CDR3 DNA sequence: TGTGCTAGCAGCCCAGAGGCGACTAGCCTAGAGCAGTTCTTC. This encodes CASSPEATSLEQFF.

This clone occurred a few times. The rearrangement links TRBV5-1 to TRBJ1-1; D is unresolved. V was cut by 2 bases and J by 0 bases, with 14 bases left in between. The CDR3 covers 16 residues. Germline V gene sequence: CDR1 SGHRS, CDR2 YFSETQ. The chain's CDR3 is CASSFVPASMNTEAFF. CDR3 nucleotide sequence: TGCGCCAGCAGCTTCGTCCCGGCCAGCATGAACACTGAAGCTTTCTTT. Full variable domain (outside the CDR3, taken from reference TRBV5-1 and TRBJ1-1): KAGVTQTPRYLIKTRGQQVTLSCSPISGHRSVSWYQQTPGQGLQFLFEYFSETQRNKGNFPGRFSGRQFSNSRSEMNVSTLELGDSALYLCASSFVPASMNTEAFFGQGTRLTVV.

The chain carries TRBV27 and TRBJ2-7; 7 nucleotides line up with TRBD1. With V trimmed by 5 bases and J by 3 bases, 4 bases remained unmatched. CDR1 is MNHEY, CDR2 SMNVEV, per germline (reference sequence). This CDR3 is 13 amino acids long. The CDR3 sequence is CASSLRDSYEQYF. The DNA of the CDR3 is TGTGCCAGCAGTCTCCGGGACAGCTACGAGCAGTACTTC.

The chain is built from TRBV6-4 and TRBJ2-3; D possibly corresponds to TRBD2 (5 bases). CDR1 and CDR2 from the germline V gene are MRHNA and SNTAGT. The V and J ends lost 3 bases and 6 bases respectively, with 13 bases between them. This CDR3 spans 14 amino acids. This CDR3 is CASSDRLEGDTQYF. The CDR3 region has the DNA TGTGCCAGCAGTGATCGGTTAGAGGGCGATACGCAGTATTTT.

The chain couples TRBV7-2 to TRBJ2-7, with D perhaps assigned TRBD1 or TRBD2 (6 bases each). V shed 7 bases and J shed 3 bases, with 28 bases lying between them. The CDR3 runs to 18 residues. Germline CDR1 is SGHTA and CDR2 is FQGNSA. CDR3 protein: CASTIPGGQLQSGYEQYF. The CDR3 DNA reads TGTGCCAGCACCATCCCCGGGGGCCAATTACAGTCTGGCTACGAGCAGTACTTC.

The chain joins TRBV6-5 to TRBJ1-1; TRBD1 is a possible D gene (5 bases). V lost 5 bases and J 4 bases, leaving 14 bases between the germline ends. The CDR3 sequence is 14 residues long. CDR1 and CDR2 from the germline V gene are MNHEY and SVGAGI. Written as DNA, the CDR3 is TGTGCCAGCAGTAGGACACCAGAGACCACTGAAGCTTTCTTT. Translated: CASSRTPETTEAFF.

This chain joins TRBV15 and TRBJ1-1, with D unclear. The length of the CDR3 is 13 residues. V was pared by 0 bases and J by 1 base, with 3 bases between. Germline V gene lookup returns CDR1 LNHNV and CDR2 YYDKDF (reference sequence). The CDR3 sequence is CATSREQNTEAFF. The CDR3, as DNA: TGTGCCACCAGCAGAGAACAGAACACTGAAGCTTTCTTT.

For the CDR3, the DNA is TGTGCCAGCAACGGACAGGTAGAGGCTTTCTTT. Protein: CASNGQVEAFF. The chain joins TRBV6-1 to TRBJ1-1, with 7 bases matching TRBD1. Germline trimming cut 7 bases from V and 11 bases from J; bases unmatched to any gene: 7. This CDR3 comprises 11 residues. CDR1 MNHNS and CDR2 SASEGT come from the germline V gene.